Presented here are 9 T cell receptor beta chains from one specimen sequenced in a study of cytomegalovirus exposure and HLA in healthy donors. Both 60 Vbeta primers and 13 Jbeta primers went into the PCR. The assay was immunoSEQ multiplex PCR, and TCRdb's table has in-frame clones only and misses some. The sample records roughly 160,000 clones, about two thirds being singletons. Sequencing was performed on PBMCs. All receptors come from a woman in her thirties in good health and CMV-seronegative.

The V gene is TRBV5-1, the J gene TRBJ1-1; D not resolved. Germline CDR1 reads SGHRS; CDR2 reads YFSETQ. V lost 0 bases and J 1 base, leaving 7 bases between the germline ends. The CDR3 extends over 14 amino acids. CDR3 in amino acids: CASSLVPENTEAFF. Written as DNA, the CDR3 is TGCGCCAGCAGCTTGGTCCCAGAGAACACTGAAGCTTTCTTT. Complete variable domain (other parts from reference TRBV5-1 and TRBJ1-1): KAGVTQTPRYLIKTRGQQVTLSCSPISGHRSVSWYQQTPGQGLQFLFEYFSETQRNKGNFPGRFSGRQFSNSRSEMNVSTLELGDSALYLCASSLVPENTEAFFGQGTRLTVV.

The CDR3 region is CATSRDSYNQPQHF. The CDR3 DNA sequence: TGTGCCACCAGCAGAGATTCCTACAATCAGCCCCAGCATTTT. The rearrangement uses TRBV15 and TRBJ1-5; D is unclear. Germline V gene data show CDR1 as LNHNV and CDR2 as YYDKDF (reference sequence). This CDR3 comprises 14 residues. V was shortened by 0 bases and J by 3 bases, with 6 bases between the two germline ends.

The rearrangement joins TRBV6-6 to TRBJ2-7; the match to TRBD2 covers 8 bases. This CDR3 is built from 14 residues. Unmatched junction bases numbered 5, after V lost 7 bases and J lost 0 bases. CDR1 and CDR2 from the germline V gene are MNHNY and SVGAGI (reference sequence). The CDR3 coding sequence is TGTGCCAGCACCCTACTAGCGGACTCCTACGAGCAGTACTTC. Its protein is CASTLLADSYEQYF.

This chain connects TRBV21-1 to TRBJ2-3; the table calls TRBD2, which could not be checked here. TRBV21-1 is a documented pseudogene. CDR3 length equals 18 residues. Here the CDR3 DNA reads TGTGCCAGCAGCAAAGCAAGCGGGGGTCTTCCTAGCACAGATACGCAGTATTTT. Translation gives CASSKASGGLPSTDTQYF.

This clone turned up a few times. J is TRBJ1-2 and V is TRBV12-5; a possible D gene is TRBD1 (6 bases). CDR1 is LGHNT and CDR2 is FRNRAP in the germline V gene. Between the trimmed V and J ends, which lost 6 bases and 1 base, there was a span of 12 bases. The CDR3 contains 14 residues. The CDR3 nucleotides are TGTGCTAGTGGCGTTCACAGGGTTAACTATGGCTACACCTTC. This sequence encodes CASGVHRVNYGYTF.

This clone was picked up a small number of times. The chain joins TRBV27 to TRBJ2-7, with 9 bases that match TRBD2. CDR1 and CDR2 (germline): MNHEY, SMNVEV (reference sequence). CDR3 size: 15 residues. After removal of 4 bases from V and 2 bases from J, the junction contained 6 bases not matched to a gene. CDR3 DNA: TGTGCCAGCAGTTCCCGCCCTAGCGGGGCCTACGAGCAGTACTTC. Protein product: CASSSRPSGAYEQYF.

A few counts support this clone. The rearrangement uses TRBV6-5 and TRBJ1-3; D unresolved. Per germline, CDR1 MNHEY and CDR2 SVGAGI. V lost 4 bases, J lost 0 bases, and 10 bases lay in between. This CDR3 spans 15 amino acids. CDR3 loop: CASSLRLISGNTIYF. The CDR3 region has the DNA TGTGCCAGCAGTTTACGACTGATCTCTGGAAACACCATATATTTT.

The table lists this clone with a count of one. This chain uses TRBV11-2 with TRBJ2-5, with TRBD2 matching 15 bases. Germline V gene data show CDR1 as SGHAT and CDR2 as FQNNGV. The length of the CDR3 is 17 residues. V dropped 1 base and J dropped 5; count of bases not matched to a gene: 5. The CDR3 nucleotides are TGTGCCAGCAGCTTAGGGACTAGCGGGAGGGCCGGGGAGACCCAGTACTTC. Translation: CASSLGTSGRAGETQYF.

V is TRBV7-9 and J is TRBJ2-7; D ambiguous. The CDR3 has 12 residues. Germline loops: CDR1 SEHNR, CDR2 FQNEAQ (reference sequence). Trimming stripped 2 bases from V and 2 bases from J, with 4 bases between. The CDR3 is CASSLYTYEQYF. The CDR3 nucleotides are TGTGCCAGCAGCTTATACACCTACGAGCAGTACTTC.